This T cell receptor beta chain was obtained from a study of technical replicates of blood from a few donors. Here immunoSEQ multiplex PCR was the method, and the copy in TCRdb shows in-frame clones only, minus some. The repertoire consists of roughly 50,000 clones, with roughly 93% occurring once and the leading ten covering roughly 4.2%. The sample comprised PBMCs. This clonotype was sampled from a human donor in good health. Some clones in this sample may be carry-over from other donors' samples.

The DNA for the CDR3 is TGTGCCAGCAGCGTAGAGGGGGCGGTTCGGGACGAGCAGTACTTC. Amino acid sequence: CASSVEGAVRDEQYF. J is TRBJ2-7 and V is TRBV9; 7 bases match TRBD1. V lost 0 bases and J lost 5; bases outside the gene matches: 8. The CDR3 extends over 15 amino acids. CDR1 and CDR2 from the germline V gene are SGDLS and YYNGEE.